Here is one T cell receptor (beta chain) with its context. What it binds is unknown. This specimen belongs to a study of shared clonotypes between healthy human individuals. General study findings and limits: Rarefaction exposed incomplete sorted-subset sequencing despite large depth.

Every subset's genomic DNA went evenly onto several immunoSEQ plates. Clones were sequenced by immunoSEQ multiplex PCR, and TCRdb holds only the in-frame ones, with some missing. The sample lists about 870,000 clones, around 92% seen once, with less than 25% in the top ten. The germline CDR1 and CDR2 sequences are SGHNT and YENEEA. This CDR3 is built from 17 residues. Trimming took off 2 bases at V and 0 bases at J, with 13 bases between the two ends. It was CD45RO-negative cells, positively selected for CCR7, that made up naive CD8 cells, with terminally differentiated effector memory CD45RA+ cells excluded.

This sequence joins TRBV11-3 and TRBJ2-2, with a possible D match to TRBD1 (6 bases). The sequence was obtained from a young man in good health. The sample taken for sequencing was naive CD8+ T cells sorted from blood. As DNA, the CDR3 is TGTGCCAGCAGCTTACATATGACAGGAGCGAACACCGGGGAGCTGTTTTTT. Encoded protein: CASSLHMTGANTGELFF.